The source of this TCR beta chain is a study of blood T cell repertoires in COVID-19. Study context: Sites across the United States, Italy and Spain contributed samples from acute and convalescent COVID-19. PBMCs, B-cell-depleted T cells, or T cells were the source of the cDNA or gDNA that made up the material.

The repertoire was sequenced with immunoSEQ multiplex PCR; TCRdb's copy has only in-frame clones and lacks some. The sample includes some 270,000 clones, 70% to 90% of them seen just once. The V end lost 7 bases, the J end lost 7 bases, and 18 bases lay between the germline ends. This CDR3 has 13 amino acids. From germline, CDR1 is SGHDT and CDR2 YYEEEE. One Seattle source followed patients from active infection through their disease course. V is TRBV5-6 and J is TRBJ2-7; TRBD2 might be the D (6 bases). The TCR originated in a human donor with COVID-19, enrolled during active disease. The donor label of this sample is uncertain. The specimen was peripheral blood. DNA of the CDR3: TGTGCCAGCTCCCGACTAGTATTAGAGGAGCAGTACTTC. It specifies CASSRLVLEEQYF. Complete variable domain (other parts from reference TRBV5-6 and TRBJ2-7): DAGVTQSPTHLIKTRGQQVTLRCSPKSGHDTVSWYQQALGQGPQFIFQYYEEEERQRGNFPDRFSGHQFPNYSSELNVNALLLGDSALYLCASSRLVLEEQYFGPGTRLTVT.